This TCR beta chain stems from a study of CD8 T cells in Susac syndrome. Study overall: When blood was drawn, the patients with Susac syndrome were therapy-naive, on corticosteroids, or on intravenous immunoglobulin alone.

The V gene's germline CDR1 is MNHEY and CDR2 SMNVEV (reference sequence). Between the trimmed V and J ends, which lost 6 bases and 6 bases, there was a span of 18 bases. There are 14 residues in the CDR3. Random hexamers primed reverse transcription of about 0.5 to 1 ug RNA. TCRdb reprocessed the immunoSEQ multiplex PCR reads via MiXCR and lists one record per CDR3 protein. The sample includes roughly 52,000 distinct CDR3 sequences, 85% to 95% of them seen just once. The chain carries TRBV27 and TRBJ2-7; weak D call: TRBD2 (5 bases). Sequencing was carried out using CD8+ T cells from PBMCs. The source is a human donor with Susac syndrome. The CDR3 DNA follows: TGTGCCAGCAGGAGTCCAGGACTGTCACGCGAGCAGTACTTC. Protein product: CASRSPGLSREQYF.